This T cell receptor (beta chain) was identified in a study of blood T cell repertoires in COVID-19. Study at large: Samples of COVID-19 (acute and convalescent) were obtained from the United States, Italy and Spain. The cDNA or gDNA used as material had been derived from T cells, B-cell-depleted T cells, or PBMCs.

In the study's own analysis: By means of reference gene primer amplification, nucleated cell counts were estimated. Libraries were prepared by immunoSEQ multiplex PCR; TCRdb keeps only in-frame clonotypes and omits some of them. That table supplies the V and J calls and clone size; D and trimming were determined from the DNA. Of over 150,000 clones listed, roughly four fifths are singletons. The receptor's source is a man between 65 and 79 years old with active or convalescent COVID-19. The specimen was peripheral blood.

The CDR3 region is CSGRGANSYNEQFF. The CDR3 nucleotides read TGCAGCGGCCGGGGGGCTAACTCCTACAATGAGCAGTTCTTC. The V call is TRBV29-1, the J call TRBJ2-1; the D gene is possibly TRBD2 (7 bases). The CDR3 covers 14 residues. Germline-derived CDR1 and CDR2 are SQVTM and ANQGSEA. Trimming took off 7 bases at V and 0 bases at J, with 13 bases between the two ends.